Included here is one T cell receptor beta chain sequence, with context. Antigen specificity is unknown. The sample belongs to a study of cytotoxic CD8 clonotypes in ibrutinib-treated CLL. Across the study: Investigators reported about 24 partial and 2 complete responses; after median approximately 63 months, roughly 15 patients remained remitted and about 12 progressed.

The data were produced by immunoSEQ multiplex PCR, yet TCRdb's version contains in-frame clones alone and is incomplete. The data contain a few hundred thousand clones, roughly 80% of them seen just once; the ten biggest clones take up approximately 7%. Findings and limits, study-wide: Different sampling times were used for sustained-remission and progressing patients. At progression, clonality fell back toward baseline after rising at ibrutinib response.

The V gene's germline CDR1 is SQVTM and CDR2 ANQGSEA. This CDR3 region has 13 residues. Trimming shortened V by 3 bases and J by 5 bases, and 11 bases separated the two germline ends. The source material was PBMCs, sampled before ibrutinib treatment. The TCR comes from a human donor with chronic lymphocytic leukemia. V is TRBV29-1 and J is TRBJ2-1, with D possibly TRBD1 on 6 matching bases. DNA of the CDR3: TGCAGCGTTGATAAGGGGGTAGACAATGAGCAGTTCTTC. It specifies CSVDKGVDNEQFF.